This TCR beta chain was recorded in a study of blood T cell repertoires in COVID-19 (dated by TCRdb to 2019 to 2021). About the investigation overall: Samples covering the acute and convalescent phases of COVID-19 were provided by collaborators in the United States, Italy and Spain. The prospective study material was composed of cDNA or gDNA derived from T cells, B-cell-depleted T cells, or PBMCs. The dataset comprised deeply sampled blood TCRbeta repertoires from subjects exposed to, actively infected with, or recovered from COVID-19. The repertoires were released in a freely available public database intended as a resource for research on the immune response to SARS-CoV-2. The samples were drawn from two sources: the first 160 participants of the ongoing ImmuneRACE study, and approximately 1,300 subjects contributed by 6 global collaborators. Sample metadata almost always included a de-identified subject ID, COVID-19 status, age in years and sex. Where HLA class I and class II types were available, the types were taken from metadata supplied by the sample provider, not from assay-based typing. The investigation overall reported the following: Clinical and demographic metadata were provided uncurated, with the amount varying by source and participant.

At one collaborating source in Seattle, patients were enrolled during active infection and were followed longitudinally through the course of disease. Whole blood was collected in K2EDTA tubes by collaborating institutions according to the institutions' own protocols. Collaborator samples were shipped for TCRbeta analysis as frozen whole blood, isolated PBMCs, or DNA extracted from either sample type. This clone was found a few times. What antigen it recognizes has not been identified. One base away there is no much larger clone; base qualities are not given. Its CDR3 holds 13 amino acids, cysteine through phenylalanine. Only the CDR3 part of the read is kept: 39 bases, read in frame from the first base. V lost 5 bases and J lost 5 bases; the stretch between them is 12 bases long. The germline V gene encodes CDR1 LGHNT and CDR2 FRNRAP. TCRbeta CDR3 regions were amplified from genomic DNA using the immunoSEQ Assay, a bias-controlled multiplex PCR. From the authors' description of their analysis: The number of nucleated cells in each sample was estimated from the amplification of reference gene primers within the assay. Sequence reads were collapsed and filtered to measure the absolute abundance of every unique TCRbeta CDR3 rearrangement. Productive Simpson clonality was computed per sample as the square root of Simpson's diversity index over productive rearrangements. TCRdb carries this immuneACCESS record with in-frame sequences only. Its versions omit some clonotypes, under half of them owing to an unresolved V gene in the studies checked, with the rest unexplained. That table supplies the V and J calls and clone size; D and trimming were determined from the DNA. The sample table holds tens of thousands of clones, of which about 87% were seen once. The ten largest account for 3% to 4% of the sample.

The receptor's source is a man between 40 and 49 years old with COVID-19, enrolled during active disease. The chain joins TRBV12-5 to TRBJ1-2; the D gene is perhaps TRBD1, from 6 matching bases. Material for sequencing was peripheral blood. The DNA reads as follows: TGTGCTAGTGGTCCCAACAGGGTTTATGGCTACACCTTC. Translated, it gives CASGPNRVYGYTF.